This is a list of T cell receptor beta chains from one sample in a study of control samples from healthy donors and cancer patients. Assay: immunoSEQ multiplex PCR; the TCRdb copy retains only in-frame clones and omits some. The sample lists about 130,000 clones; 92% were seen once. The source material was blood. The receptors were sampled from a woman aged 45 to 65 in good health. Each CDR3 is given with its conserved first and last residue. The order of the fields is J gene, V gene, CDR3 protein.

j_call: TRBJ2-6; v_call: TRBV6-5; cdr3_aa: CVLERGGGANVLTF
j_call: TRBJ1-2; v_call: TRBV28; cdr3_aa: CASRHGQANNYGYTF
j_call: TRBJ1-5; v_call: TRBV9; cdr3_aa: CASSVGTGLDQPQHF
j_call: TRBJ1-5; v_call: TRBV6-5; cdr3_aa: CASGTGQPQHF
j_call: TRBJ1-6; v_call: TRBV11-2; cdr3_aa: CASSGAGNSPLHF
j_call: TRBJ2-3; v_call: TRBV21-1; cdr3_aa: CASSKGPMTGSYF
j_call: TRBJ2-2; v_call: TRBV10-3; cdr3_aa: CAISPGQGGTGELFF
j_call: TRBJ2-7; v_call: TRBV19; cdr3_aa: CASSSYEQYF
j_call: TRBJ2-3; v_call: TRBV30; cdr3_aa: CAWSVNTDTQYF
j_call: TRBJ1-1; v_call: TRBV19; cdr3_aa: CASRMKGAGNTEAFF
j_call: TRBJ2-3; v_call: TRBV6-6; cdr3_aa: CASSYLAGVSTDTQYF
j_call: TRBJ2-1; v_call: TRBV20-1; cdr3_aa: CSASLVGEQFF
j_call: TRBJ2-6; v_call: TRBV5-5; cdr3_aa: CASSDHRTRTGANVLTF
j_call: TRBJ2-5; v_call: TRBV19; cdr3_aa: CASSIDGGETQYF
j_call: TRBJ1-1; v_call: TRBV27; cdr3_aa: CASSQTGLEAFF
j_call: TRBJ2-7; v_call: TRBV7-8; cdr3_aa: CASSFLQGEQYF
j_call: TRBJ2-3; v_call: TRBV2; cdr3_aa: CASNGQYTDTQYF
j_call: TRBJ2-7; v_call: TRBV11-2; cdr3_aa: CASSLAGPAREQYF
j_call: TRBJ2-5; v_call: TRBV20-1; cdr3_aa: CSASRQGETQYF
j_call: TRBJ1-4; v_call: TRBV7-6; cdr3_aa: CVSSRIPGSEKLFF
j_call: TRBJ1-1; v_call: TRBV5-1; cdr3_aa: CASRQGENTEAFF
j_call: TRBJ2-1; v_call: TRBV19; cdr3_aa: CASSTPGLEQFF
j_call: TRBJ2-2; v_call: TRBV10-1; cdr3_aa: CASSETPDTGELFF
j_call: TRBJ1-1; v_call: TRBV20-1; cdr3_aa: CSASSGQGMAAFF
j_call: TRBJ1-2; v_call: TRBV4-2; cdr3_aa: CASSQTSTGNYGYTF
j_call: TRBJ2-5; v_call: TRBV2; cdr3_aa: CASSAPGAGGTQYF
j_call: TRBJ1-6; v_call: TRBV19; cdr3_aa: CASSRTENSPLHF
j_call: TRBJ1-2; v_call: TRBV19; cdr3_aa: CASSMVRGGPTNYGYTF
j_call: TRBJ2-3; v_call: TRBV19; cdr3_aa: CASSRRQGADTQYF
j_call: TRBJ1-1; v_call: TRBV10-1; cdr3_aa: CASSGTTGRTEAFF
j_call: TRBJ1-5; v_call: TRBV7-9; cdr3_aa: CASSSDSYQPQHF
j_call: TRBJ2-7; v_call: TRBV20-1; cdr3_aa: CSASRGATYEQYF
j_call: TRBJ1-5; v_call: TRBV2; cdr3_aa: CASQDFSNQPQHF
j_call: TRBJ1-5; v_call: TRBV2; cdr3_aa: CASSSSRGRRIQPQHF
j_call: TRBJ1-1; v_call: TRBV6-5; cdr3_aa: CASRRDRTEAFF
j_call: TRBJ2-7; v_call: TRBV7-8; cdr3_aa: CASSKTGTGSYEQYF
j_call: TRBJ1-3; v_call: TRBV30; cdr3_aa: CAWSVLSRSGNTIYF
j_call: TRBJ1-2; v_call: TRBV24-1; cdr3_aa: CATSDSGQGYGYTF
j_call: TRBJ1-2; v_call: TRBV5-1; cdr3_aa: CASSFGDRGLGGYTF
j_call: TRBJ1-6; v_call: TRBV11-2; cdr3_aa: CASSSAFEGSSYNSPLHF
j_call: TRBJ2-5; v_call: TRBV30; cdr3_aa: CAWSDREETQYF
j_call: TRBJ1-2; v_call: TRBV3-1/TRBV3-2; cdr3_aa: CASSTPTANYGYTF
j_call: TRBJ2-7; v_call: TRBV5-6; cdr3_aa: CASSPGLGSYEQYF
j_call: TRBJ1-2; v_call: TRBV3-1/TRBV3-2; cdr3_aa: CASSQGPGGYGYTF
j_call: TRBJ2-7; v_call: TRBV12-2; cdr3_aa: CASRSSLPGSSYEQYF